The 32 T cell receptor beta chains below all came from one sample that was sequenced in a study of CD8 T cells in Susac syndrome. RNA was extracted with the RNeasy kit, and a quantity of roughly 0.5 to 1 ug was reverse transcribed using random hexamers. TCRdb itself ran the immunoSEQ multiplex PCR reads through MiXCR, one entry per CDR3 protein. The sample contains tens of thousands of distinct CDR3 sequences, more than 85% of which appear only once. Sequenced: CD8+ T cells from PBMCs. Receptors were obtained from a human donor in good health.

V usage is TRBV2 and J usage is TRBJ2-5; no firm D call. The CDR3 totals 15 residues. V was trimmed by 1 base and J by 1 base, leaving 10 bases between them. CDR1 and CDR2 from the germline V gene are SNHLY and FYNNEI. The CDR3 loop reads CASSEGSRTQETQYF. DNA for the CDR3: TGTGCCAGCAGTGAAGGGTCCAGAACCCAAGAGACCCAGTACTTC. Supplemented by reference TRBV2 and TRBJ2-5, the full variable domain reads EPEVTQTPSHQVTQMGQEVILRCVPISNHLYFYWYRQILGQKVEFLVSFYNNEISEKSEIFDDQFSVERPDGSNFTLKIRSTKLEDSAMYFCASSEGSRTQETQYFGPGTRLLVL.

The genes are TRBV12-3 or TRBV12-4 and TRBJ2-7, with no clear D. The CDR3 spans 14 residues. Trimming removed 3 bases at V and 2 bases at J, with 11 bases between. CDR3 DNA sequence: TGTGCCAGCAGTTTTGGAAGTCTCGCCTACGAGCAGTACTTC. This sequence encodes CASSFGSLAYEQYF.

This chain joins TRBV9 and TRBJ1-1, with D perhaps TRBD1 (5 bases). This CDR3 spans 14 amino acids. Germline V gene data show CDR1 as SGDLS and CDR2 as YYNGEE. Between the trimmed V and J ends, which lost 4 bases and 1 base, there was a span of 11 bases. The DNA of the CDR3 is TGTGCCAGCAGCCTACAGGTAGGGAACACTGAAGCTTTCTTT. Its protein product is CASSLQVGNTEAFF.

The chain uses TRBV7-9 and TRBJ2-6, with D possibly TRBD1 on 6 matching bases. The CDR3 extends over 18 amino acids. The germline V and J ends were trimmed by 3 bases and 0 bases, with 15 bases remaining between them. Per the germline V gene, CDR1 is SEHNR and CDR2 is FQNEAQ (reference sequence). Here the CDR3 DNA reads TGTGCCAGCAGCTTCCGGGACAACTCCTACTCTGGGGCCAACGTCCTGACTTTC. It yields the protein CASSFRDNSYSGANVLTF.

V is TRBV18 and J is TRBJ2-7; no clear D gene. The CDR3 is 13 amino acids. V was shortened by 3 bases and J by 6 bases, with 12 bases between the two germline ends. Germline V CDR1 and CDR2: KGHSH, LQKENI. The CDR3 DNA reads TGTGCCAGCTCACCTGGACCCCCAGGCGAGCAGTACTTC. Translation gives CASSPGPPGEQYF.

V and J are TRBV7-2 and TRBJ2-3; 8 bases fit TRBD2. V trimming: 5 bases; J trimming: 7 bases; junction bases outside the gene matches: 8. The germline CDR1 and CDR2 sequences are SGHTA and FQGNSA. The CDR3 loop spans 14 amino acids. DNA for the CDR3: TGTGCCAGCAGCCATATTAGCGGGATAAATACGCAGTATTTT. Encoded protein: CASSHISGINTQYF.

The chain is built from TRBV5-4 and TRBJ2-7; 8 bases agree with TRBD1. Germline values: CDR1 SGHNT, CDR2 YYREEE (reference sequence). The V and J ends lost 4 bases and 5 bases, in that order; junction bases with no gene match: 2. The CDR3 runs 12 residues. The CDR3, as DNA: TGTGCCAGCAGCGAGACAGGGGACGAGCAGTACTTC. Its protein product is CASSETGDEQYF.

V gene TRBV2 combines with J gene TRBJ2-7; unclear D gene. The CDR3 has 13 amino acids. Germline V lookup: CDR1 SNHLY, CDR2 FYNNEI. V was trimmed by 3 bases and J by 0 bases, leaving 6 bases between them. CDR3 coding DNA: TGTGCCAGCAGTGATATGAGCTCCTACGAGCAGTACTTC. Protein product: CASSDMSSYEQYF.

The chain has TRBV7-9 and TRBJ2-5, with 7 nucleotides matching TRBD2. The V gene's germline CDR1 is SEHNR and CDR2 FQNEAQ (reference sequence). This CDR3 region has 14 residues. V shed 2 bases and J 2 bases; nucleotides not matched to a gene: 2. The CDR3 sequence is CASSLRDYQETQYF. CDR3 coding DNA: TGTGCCAGCAGCTTAAGGGACTATCAAGAGACCCAGTACTTC.

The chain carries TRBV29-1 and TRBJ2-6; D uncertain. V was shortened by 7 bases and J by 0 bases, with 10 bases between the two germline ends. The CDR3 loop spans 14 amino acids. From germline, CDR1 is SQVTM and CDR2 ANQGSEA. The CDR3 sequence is CSALTGSGANVLTF. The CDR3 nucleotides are TGCAGCGCCTTAACGGGCTCTGGGGCCAACGTCCTGACTTTC.

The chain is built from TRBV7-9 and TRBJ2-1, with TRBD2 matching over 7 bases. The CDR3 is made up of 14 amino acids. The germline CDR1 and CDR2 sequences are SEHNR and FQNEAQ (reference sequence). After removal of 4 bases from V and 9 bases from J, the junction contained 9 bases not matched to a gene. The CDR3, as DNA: TGTGCCAGCAGCTCCGGGGCGGGAGCCGGTGAGCAGTTCTTC. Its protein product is CASSSGAGAGEQFF.

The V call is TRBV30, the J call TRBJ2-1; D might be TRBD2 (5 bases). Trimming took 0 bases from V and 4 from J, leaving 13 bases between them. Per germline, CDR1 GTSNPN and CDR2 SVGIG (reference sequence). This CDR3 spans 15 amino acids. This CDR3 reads CAWSVASGPYNEQFF. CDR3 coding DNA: TGTGCCTGGAGTGTTGCCAGCGGCCCTTACAATGAGCAGTTCTTC.

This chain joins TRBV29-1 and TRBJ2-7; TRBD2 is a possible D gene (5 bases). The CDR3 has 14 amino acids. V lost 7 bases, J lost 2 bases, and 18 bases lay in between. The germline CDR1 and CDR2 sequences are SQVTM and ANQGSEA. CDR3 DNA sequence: TGCAGCGCTTTGGGCCCAGTTAGCGCCTACGAGCAGTACTTC. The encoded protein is CSALGPVSAYEQYF.

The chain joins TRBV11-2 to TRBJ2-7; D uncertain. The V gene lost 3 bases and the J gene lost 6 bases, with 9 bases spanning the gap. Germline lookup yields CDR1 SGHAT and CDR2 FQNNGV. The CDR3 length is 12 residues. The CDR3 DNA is TGTGCCAGCAGCTTGAGAACAGCCGAGCAGTACTTC. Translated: CASSLRTAEQYF.

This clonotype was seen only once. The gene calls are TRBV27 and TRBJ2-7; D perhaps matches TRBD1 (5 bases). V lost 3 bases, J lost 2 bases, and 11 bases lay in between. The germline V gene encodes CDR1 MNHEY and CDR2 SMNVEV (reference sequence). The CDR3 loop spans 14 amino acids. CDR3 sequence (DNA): TGTGCCAGCAGTTTTGTTAGGGGTCCCTACGAGCAGTACTTC. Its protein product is CASSFVRGPYEQYF.

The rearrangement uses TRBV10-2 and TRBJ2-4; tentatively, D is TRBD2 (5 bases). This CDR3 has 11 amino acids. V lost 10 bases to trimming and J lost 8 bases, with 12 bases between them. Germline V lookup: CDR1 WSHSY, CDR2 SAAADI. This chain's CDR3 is CATQFSDIQYF. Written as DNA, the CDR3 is TGCGCCACCCAATTTAGCGACATTCAGTACTTC.

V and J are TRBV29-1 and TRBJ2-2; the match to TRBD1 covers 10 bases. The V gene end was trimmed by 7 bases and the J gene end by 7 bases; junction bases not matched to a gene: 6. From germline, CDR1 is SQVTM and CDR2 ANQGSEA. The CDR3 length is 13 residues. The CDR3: CSGTDRGNGELFF. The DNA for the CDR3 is TGCAGCGGCACGGACAGGGGGAACGGGGAGCTGTTTTTT.

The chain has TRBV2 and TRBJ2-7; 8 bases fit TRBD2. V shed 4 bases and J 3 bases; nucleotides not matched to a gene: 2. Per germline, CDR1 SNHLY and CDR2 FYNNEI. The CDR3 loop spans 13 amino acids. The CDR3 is CASSVAGSYEQYF. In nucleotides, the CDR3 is TGTGCCAGCAGTGTAGCGGGAAGCTACGAGCAGTACTTC.

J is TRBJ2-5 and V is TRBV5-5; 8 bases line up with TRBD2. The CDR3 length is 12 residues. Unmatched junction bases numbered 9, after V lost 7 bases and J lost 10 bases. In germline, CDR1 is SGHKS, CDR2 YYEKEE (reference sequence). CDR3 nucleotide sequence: TGTGCCAGCCAAGCGGGAGAGGGGGACCAGTACTTC. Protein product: CASQAGEGDQYF. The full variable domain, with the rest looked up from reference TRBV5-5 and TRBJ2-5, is DAGVTQSPTHLIKTRGQQVTLRCSPISGHKSVSWYQQVLGQGPQFIFQYYEKEERGRGNFPDRFSARQFPNYSSELNVNALLLGDSALYLCASQAGEGDQYFGPGTRLLVL.

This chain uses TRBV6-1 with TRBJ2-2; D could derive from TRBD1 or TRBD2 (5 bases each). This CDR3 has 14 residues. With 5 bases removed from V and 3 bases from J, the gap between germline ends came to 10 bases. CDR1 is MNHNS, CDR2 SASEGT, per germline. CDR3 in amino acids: CASSQMGDTGELFF. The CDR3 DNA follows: TGTGCCAGCAGTCAGATGGGGGACACCGGGGAGCTGTTTTTT.

The CDR3 region is CASSLKAGELFF. The CDR3 DNA sequence: TGTGCCAGCAGTTTAAAGGCCGGGGAGCTGTTTTTT. This chain connects TRBV27 to TRBJ2-2; no definite D call. This CDR3 region has 12 residues. V was pared by 2 bases and J by 6 bases, with 4 bases between. In germline, CDR1 is MNHEY, CDR2 SMNVEV (reference sequence).

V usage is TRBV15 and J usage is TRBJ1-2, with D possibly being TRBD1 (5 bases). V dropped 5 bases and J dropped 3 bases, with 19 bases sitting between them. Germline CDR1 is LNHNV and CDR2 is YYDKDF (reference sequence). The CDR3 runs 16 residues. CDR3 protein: CATSQDGTSKDYGYTF. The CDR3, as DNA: TGTGCCACCAGCCAAGATGGGACGTCAAAGGACTATGGCTACACCTTC.

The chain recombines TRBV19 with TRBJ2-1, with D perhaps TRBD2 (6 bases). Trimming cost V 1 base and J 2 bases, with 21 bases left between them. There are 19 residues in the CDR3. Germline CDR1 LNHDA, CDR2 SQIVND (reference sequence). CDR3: CASSIGPLRRGATYNEQFF. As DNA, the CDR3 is TGTGCCAGTAGTATAGGCCCCCTGAGGCGGGGCGCTACCTACAATGAGCAGTTCTTC.

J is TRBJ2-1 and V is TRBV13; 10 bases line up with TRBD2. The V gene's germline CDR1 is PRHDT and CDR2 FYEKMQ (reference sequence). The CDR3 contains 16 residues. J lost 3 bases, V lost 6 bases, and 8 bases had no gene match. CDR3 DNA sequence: TGTGCCAGCAGTCCATCTAGCGGGAGAGACTACAATGAGCAGTTCTTC. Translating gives CASSPSSGRDYNEQFF. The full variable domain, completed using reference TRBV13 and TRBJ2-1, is AAGVIQSPRHLIKEKRETATLKCYPIPRHDTVYWYQQGPGQDPQFLISFYEKMQSDKGSIPDRFSAQQFSDYHSELNMSSLELGDSALYFCASSPSSGRDYNEQFFGPGTRLTVL.

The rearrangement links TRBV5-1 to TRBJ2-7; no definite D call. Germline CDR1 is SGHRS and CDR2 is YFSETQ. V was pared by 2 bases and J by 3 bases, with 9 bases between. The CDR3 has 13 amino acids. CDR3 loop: CASSFGKDYEQYF. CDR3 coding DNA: TGCGCCAGCAGCTTCGGAAAGGACTACGAGCAGTACTTC.

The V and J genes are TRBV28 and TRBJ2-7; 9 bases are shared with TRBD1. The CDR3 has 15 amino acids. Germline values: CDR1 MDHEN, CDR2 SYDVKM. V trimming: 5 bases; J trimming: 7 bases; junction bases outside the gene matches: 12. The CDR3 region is CASSLHRDREGEQYF. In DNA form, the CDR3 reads TGTGCCAGCAGTCTCCACCGGGACAGGGAGGGGGAGCAGTACTTC.

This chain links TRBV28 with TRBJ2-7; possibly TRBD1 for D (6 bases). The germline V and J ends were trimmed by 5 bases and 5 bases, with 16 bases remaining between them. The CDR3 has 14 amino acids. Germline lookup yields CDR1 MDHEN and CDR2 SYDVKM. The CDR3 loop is CASSGTNEGNEQYF. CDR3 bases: TGTGCCAGCAGTGGGACAAACGAGGGCAACGAGCAGTACTTC.

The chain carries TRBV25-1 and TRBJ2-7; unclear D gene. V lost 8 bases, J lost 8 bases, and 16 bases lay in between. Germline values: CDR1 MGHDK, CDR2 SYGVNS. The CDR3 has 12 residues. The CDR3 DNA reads TGTGCCAGCTCGGACGGTGTCCTGAAGCAGTACTTC. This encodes CASSDGVLKQYF.

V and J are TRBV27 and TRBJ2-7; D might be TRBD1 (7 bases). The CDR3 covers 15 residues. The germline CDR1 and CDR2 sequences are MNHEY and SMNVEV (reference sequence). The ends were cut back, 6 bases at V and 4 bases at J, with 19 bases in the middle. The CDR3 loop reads CASSPGQLGRYEQYF. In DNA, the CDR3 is TGTGCCAGCAGCCCGGGACAGTTGGGGAGGTACGAGCAGTACTTC.

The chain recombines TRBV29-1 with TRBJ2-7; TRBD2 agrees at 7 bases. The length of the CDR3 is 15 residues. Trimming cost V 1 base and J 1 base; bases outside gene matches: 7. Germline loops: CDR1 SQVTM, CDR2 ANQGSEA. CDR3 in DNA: TGCAGCGTTGAAGTTTTGGGGGGGGGTTCCTACGAGCAGTACTTC. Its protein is CSVEVLGGGSYEQYF.

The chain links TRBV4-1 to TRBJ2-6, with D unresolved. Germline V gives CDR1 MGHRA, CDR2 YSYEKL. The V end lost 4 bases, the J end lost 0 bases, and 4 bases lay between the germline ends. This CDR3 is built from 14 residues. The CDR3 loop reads CASSRDSGANVLTF. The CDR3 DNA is TGCGCCAGCAGCCGGGACTCTGGGGCCAACGTCCTGACTTTC.

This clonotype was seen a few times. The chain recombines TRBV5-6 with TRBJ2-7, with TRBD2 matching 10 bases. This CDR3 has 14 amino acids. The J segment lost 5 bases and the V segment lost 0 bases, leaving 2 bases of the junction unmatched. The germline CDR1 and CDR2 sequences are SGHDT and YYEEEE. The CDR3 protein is CASSLGLAGDEQYF. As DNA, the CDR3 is TGTGCCAGCAGCTTGGGTCTAGCGGGAGACGAGCAGTACTTC.